This T cell receptor (beta chain) was found in a study of control samples from healthy donors and cancer patients. The CDR3 is 13 amino acids. The V end was cut by 7 bases, the J end by 0 bases, with 10 bases between. CDR1 is MNHEY and CDR2 is SVGAGI in the germline V gene. This clone has only one observation. Generated by immunoSEQ multiplex PCR, the TCRdb table keeps only in-frame clones and is missing some. The sample carries approximately 140,000 clones, 90% to 95% recorded once. The chain has TRBV6-5 and TRBJ2-7; D not certain. The clonotype was recovered from a man aged 40-49 years in good health. The material sequenced was blood. Here the CDR3 reads CASTNPLSYEQYF. Written as DNA, the CDR3 is TGTGCCAGCACTAATCCCCTCTCCTACGAGCAGTACTTC.